This TCR beta chain was documented in a study of Ad26.COV2.S vaccination and SARS-CoV-2 variants. Study in general: Donor joined the COV1001 Ad26.COV2.S trial arm.

This CDR3 is built from 13 residues. Germline-derived CDR1 and CDR2 are SNHLY and FYNNEI. Trimming cost V 4 bases and J 8 bases, with 14 bases left between them. Regarding the study as a whole: Total responses of T cells may have been underestimated by the analyses of TCR breadth and depth.

Note on this clone: Its antigen is still unknown.

The data were produced by immunoSEQ multiplex PCR, yet TCRdb's version contains in-frame clones alone and is incomplete. There are roughly 250,000 clones in the sample; around 88% occur only once, and less than 3.5% lies in the top ten. The treatment here: some 20 received Ad26.COV2.S at low or high dose, single or two shots; about five received placebo; per-sample allocation not given. Day 63 following the first vaccine or placebo injection was when the samples were taken. The origin of this receptor is a person between 18 and 59 years old who received the Ad26.COV2.S COVID-19 vaccine or a placebo. The chain combines TRBV2 with TRBJ1-2; D may be TRBD1 (6 bases). Material: peripheral blood, obtained in a trial of Ad26.COV2.S vaccine versus placebo. The CDR3 region has the DNA TGTGCCAGCAGTGTACAGGGAGGGTCCGGCTACACCTTC. This codes for CASSVQGGSGYTF.